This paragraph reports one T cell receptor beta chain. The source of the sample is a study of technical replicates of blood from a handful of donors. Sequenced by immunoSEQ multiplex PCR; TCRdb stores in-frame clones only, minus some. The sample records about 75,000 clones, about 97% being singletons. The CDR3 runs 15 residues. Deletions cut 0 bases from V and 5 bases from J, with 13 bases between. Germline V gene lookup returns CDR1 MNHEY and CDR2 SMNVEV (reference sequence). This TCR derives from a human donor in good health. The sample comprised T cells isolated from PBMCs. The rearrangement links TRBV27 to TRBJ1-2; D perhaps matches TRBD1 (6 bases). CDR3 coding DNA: TGTGCCAGCAGTTTATCTATGGTGACAGGTTATGGCTACACCTTC. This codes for CASSLSMVTGYGYTF.